This T cell receptor beta chain appears in the sequencing data of a study of neurological immune-mediated disorders. Study-wide findings and caveats: HTLV-1-associated myelopathy displayed the greatest TCR clonal expansion, and multiple sclerosis exhibited the smallest, lower than that of healthy controls.

Sequencing of 15-18 subjects in each run yielded over 200 million TCR-beta sequences. TCRdb reanalysed the 5' RACE reads using MiXCR and keeps one entry per CDR3 protein. This repertoire shows 50,000 or so distinct CDR3 sequences, roughly 10% found once; its top ten account for about 2%. V gave up 1 base and J gave up 3 bases; unmatched junction bases: 11. Germline CDR1 SGHTA, CDR2 FQGNSA. The CDR3 consists of 18 residues. This clonotype was recorded at least ten times. Its antigen is undetermined. 2 million unsorted PBMCs were stored in RNAlater at -80 °C before RNA extraction. This chain links TRBV7-2 with TRBJ2-3, with 9 bases identical to TRBD2. The receptor comes from a man aged 60-69 years in good health. The sample taken for sequencing was PBMCs. In DNA form, the CDR3 reads TGTGCCAGCAGCTTAGAGCGGCGGGGGGGCCGAGGGACAGATACGCAGTATTTT. Protein: CASSLERRGGRGTDTQYF. Full variable domain (rest looked up from reference TRBV7-2 and TRBJ2-3): GAGVSQSPSNKVTEKGKDVELRCDPISGHTALYWYRQSLGQGLEFLIYFQGNSAPDKSGLPSDRFSAERTGGSVSTLTIQRTQQEDSAVYLCASSLERRGGRGTDTQYFGPGTRLTVL.